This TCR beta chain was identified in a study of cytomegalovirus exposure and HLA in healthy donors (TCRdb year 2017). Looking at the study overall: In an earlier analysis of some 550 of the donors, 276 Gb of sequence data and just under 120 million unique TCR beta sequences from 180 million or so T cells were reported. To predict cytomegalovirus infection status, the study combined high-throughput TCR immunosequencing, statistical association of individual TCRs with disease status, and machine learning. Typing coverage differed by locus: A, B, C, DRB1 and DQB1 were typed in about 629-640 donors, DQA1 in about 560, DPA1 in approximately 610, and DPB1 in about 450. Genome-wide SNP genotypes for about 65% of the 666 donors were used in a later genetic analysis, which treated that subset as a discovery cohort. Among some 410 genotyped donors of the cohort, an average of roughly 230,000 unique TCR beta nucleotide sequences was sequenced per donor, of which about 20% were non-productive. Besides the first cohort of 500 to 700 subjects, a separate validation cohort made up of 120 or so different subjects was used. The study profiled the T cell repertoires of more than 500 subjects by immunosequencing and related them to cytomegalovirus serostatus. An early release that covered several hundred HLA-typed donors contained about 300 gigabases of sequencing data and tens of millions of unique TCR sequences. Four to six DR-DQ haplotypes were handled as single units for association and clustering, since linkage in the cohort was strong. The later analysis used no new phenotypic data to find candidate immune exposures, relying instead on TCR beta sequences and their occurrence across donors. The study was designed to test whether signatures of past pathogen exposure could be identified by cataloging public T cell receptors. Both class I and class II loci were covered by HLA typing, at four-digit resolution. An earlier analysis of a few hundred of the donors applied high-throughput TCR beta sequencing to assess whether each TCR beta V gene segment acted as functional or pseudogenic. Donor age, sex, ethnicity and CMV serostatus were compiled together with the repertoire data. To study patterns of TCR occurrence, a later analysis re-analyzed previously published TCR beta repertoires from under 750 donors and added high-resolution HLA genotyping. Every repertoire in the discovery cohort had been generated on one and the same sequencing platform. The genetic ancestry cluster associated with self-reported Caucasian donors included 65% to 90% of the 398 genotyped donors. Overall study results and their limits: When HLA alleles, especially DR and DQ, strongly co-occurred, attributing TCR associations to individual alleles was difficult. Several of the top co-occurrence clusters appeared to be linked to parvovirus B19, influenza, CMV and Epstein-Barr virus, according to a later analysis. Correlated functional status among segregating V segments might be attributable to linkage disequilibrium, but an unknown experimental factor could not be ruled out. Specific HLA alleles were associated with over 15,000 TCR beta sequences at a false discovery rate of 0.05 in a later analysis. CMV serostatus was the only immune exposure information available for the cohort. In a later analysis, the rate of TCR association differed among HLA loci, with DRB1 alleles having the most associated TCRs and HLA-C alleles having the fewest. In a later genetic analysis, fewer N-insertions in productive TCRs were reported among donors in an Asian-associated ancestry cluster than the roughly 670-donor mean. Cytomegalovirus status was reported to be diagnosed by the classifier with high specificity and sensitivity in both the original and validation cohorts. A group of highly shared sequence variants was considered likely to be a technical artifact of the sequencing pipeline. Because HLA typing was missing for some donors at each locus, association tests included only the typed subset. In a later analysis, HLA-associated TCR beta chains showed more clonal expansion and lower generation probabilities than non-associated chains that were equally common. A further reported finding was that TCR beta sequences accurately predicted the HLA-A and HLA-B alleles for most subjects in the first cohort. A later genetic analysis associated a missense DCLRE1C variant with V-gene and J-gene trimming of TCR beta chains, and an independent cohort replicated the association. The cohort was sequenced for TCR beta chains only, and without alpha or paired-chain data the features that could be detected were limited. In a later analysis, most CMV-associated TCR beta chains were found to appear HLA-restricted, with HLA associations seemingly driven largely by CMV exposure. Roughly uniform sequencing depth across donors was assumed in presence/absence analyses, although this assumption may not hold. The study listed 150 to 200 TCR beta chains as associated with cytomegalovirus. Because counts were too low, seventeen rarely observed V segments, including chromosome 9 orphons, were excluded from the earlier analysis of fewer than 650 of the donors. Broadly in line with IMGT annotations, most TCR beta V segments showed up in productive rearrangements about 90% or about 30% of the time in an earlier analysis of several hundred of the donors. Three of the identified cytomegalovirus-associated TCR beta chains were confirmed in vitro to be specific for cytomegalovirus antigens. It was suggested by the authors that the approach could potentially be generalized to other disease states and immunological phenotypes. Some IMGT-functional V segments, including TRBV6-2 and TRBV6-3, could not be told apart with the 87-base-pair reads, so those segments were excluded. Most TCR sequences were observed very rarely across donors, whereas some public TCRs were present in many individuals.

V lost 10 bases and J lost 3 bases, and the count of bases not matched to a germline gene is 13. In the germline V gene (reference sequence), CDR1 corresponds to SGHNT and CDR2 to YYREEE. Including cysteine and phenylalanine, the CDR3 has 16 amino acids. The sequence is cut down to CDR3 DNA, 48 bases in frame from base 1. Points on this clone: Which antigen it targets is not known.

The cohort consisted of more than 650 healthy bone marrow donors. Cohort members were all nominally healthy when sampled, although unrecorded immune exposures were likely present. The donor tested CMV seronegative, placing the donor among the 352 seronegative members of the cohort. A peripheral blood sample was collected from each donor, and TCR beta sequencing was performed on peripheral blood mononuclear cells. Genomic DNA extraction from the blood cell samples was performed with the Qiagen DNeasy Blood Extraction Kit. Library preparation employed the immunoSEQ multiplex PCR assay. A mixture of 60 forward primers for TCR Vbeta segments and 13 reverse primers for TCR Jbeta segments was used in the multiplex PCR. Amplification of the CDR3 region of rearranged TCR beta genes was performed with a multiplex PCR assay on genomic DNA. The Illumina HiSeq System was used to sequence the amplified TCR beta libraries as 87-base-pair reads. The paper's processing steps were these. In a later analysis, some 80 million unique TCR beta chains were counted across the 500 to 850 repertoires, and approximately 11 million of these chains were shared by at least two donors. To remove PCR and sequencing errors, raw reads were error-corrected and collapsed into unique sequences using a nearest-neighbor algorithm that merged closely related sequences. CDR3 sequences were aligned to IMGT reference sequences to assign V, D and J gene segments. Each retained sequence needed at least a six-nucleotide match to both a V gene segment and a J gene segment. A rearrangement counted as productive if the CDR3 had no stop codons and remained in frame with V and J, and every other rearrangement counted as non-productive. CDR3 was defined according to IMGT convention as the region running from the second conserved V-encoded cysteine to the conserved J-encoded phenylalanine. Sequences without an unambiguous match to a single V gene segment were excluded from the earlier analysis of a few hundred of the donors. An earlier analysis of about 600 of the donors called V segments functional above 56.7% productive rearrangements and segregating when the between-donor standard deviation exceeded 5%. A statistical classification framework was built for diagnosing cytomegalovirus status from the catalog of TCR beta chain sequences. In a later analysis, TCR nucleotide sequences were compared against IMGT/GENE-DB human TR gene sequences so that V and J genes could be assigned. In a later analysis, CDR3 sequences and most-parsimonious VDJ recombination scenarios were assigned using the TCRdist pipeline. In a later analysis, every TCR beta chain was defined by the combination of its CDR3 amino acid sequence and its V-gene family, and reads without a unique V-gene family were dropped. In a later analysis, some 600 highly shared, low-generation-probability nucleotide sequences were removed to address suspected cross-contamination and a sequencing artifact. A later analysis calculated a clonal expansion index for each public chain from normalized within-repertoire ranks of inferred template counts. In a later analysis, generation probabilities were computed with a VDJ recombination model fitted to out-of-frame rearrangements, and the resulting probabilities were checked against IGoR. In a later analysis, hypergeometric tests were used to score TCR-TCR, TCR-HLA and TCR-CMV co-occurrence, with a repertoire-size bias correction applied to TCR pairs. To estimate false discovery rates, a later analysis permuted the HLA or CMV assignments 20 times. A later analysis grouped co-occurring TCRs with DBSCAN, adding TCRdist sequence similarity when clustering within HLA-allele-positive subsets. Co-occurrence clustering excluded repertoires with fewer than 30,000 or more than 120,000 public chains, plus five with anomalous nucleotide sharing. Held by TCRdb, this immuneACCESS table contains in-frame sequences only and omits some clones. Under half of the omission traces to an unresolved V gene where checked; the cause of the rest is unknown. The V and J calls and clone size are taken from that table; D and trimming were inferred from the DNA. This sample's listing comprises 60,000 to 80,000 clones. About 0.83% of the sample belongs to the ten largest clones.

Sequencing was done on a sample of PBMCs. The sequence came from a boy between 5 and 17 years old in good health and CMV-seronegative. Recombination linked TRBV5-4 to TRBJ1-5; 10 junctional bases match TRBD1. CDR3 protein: CAYGTGAKISNQPQHF. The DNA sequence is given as TGTGCCTACGGGACAGGGGCCAAGATCTCCAATCAGCCCCAGCATTTT.